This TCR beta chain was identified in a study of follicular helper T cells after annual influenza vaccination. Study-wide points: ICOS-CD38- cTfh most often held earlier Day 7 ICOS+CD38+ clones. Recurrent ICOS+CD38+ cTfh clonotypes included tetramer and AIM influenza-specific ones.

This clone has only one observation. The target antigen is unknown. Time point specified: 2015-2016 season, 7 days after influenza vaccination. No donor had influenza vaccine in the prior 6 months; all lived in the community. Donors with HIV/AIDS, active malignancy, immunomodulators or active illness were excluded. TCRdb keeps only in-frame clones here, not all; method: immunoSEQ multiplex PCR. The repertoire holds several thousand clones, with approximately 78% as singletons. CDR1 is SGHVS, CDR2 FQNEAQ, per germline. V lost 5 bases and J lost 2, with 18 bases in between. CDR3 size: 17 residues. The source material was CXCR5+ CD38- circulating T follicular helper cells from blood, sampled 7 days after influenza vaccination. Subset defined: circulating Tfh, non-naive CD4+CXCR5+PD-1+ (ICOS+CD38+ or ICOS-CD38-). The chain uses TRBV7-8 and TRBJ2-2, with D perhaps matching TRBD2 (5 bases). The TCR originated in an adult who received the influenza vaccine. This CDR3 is CASSPRGLVANTGELFF. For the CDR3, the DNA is TGTGCCAGCAGCCCACGGGGTTTGGTGGCAAACACCGGGGAGCTGTTTTTT.